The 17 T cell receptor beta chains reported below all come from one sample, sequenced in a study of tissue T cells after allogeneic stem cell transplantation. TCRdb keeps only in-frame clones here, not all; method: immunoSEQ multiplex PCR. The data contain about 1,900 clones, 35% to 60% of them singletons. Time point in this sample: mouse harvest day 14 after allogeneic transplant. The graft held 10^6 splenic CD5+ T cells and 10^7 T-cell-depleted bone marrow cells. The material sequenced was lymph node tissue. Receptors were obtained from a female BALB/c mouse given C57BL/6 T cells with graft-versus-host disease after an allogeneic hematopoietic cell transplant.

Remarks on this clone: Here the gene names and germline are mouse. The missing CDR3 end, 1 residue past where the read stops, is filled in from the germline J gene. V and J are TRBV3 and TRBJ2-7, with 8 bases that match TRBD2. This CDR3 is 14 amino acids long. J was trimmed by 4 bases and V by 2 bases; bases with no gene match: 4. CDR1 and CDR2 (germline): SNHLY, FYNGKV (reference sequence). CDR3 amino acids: CASSLRWGEYEQYF. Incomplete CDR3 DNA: TGTGCCAGCAGCTTACGCTGGGGGGAGTATGAACAGTAC.

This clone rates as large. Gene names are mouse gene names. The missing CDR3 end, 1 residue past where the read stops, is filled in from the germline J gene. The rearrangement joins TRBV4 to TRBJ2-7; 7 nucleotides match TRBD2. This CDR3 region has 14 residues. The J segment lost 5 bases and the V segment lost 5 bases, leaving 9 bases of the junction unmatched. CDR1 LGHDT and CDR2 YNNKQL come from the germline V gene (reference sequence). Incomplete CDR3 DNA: TGTGCCAGCAGCCCGGACTGGATCTTCGATGAACAGTAC. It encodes CASSPDWIFDEQY. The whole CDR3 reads CASSPDWIFDEQYF.

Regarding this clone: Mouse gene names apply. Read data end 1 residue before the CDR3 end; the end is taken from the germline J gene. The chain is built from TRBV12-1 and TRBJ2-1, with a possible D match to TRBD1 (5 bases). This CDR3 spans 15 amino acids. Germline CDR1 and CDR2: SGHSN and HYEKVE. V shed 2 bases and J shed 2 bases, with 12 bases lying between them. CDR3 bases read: TGTGCCAGCTCTCCCCGGACAAATTACTATGCTGAGCAGTTC. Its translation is CASSPRTNYYAEQF. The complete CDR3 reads CASSPRTNYYAEQFF.

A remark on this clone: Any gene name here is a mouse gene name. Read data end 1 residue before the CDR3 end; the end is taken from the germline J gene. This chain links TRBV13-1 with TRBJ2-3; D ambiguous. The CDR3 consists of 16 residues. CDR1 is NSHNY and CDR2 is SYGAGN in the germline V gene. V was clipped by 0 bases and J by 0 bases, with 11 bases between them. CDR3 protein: CASSDARAVSAETLYF. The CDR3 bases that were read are TGTGCCAGCAGTGATGCAAGGGCTGTTAGTGCAGAAACGCTGTAT.

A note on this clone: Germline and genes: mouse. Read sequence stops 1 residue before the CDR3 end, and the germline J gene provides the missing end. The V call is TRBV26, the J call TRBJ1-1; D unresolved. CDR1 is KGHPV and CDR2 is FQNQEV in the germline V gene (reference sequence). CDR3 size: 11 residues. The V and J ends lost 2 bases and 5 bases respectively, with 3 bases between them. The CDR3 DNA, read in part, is TGTGCCAGCAGTCTGGGTACAGAAGTCTTC. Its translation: CASSLGTEVF. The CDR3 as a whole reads CASSLGTEVFF. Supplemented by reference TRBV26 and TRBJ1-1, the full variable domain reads NSKVIQTPRYLVKGQGQKAKMRCIPEKGHPVVFWYQQNKNNEFKFLINFQNQEVLQQIDMTEKRFSAECPSNSPCSLEIQSSEAGDSALYLCASSLGTEVFFGKGTRLTVV.

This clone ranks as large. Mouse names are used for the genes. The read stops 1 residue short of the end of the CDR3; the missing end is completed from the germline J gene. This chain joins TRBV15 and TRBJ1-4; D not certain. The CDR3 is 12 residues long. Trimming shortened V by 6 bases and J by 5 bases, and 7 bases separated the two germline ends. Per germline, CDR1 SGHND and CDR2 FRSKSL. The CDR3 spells CASRGKNERLFF. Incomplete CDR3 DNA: TGTGCCAGCAGAGGAAAAAACGAAAGATTATTT.

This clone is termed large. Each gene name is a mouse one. The CDR3: CASSYRVREQYF. Partial CDR3 DNA: TGTGCAAGCAGCTACAGGGTAAGGGAACAGTAC. This chain connects TRBV16 to TRBJ2-7; tentative D call: TRBD1 (6 bases). The CDR3 extends 1 residue past the end of the read, so its final part is completed from the germline J gene. The germline gives CDR1 SGHSA, CDR2 FRNQAP. V was shortened by 4 bases and J by 7 bases, with 11 bases between the two germline ends. The CDR3 has 12 amino acids.

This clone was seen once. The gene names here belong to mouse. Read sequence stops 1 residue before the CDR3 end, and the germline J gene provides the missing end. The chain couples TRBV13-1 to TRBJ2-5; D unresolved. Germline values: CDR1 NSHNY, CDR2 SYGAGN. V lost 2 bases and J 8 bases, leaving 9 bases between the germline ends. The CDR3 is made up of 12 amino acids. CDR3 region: CASSDAKGTQYF. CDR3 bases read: TGTGCCAGCAGTGACGCCAAAGGCACCCAGTAC.

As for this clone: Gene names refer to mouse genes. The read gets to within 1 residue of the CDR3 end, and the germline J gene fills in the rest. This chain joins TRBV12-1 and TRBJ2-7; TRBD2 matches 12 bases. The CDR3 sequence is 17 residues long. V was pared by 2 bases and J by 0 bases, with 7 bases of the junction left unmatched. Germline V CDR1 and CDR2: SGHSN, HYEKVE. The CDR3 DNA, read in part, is TGTGCCAGCTCTCGCGACTGGGGGGGCGCGGGCTCCTATGAACAGTAC. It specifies CASSRDWGGAGSYEQY. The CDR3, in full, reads CASSRDWGGAGSYEQYF.

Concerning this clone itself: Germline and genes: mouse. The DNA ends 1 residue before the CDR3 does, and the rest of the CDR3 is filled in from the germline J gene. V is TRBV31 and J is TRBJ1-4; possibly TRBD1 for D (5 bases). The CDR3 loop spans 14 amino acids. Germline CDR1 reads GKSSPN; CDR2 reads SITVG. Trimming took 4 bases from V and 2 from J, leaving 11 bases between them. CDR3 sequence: CAWTPQGSNERLFF. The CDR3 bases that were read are TGTGCCTGGACCCCCCAGGGATCCAACGAAAGATTATTT.

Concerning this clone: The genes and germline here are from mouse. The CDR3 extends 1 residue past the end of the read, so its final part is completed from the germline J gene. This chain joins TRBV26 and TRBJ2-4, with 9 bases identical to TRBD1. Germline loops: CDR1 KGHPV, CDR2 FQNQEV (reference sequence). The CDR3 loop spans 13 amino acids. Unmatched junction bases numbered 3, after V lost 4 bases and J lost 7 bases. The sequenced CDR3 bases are TGTGCCAGCAGTCAAGGACAGGGGCACACCTTGTAC. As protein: CASSQGQGHTLY. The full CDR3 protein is CASSQGQGHTLYF.

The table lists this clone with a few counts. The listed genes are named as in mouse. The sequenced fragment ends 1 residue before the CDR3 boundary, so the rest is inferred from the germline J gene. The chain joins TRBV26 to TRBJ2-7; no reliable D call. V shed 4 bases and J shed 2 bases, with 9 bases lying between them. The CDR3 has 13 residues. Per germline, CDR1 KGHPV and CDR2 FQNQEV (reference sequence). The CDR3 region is CASSPQITYEQYF. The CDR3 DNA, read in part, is TGTGCCAGCAGTCCTCAGATTACCTATGAACAGTAC.

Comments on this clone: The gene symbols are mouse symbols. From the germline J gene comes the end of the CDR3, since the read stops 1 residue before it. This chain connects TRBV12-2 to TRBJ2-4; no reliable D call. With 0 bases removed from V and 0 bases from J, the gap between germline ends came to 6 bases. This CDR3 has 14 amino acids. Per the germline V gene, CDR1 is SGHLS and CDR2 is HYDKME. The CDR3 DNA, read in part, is TGTGCCAGCTCTCTCCGCATTAGTCAAAACACCTTGTAC. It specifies CASSLRISQNTLY. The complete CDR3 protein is CASSLRISQNTLYF.

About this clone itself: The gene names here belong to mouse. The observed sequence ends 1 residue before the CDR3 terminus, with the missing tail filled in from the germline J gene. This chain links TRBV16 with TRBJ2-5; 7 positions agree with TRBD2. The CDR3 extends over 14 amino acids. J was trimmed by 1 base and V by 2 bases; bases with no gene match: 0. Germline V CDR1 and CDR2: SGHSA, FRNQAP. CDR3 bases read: TGTGCAAGCAGCTTACTGGGGGACCAAGACACCCAGTAC. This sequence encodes CASSLLGDQDTQY. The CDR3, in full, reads CASSLLGDQDTQYF.

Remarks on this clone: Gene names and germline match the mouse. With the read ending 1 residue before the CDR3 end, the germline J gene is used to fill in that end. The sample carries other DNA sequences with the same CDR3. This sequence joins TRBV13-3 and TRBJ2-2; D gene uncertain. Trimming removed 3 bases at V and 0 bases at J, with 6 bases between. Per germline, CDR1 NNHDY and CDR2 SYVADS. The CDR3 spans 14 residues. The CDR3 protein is CASSATANTGQLYF. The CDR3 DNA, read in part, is TGTGCCAGCAGTGCCACAGCAAACACCGGGCAGCTCTAC.

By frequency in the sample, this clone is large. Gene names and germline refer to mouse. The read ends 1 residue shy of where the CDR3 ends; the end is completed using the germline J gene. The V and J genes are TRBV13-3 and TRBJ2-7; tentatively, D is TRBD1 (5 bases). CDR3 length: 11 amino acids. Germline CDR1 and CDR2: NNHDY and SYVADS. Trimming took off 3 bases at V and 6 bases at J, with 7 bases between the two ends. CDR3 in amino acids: CASSGRAEQYF. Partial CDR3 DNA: TGTGCCAGCAGTGGCAGGGCTGAACAGTAC.

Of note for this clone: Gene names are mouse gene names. CDR3 loop: CASSLDNYAEQFF. CDR3 bases read: TGTGCCAGCAGTCTGGACAATTATGCTGAGCAGTTC. The V gene is TRBV13-1, the J gene TRBJ2-1; possibly TRBD1 for D (5 bases). The CDR3 end is not reached by the read, which stops 1 residue before it; the germline J gene fills it in. This CDR3 comprises 13 residues. Germline CDR1 and CDR2: NSHNY and SYGAGN. Trimming left V 4 bases short and J 4 bases short, with 9 bases between.